The text below deals with one T cell receptor beta chain. Clones were read by immunoSEQ multiplex PCR, and TCRdb kept only the in-frame ones, dropping some. The sample has 150,000 to 200,000 clones, 80% to 90% seen once. This sample was taken from a study of blood T cell repertoires in COVID-19. Study background: Sites across the United States, Italy and Spain contributed samples from acute and convalescent COVID-19. PBMCs, B-cell-depleted T cells, or T cells were the source of the cDNA or gDNA that made up the material.

This CDR3 has 15 amino acids. The junction had 6 bases not matched to a gene; V was cut back by 4 bases and J by 8 bases. Germline V lookup: CDR1 SNHLY, CDR2 FYNNEI. The origin of this receptor is a woman over 75 with COVID-19, enrolled during active disease. The rearrangement links TRBV2 to TRBJ1-3, with 12 bases matching TRBD1. Sequenced: peripheral blood. The CDR3 region is CASSAGTGGRHTIYF. CDR3 in DNA: TGTGCCAGCAGTGCCGGGACAGGGGGCCGGCACACCATATATTTT.